What follows are 10 T cell receptor beta chains derived from one specimen sequenced in a study of blood T cell repertoires in COVID-19. Produced via immunoSEQ multiplex PCR; TCRdb's table is partial and in-frame only. The sample lists 380,000 or so clones; around nine tenths were seen once. Sequences were obtained from PBMCs or T cells enriched from blood (not recorded which). These receptor sequences come from a woman in her 30s with acute COVID-19.

The V gene is TRBV19, the J gene TRBJ2-7, with 7 bases aligning to TRBD1. This CDR3 has 13 amino acids. With V trimmed by 5 bases and J by 2 bases, 3 bases remained unmatched. Germline loops: CDR1 LNHDA, CDR2 SQIVND (reference sequence). CDR3: CASSDRDTYEQYF. For the CDR3, the DNA is TGTGCCAGTAGTGACAGGGATACCTACGAGCAGTACTTC.

This clone was seen a handful of times. This chain links TRBV25-1 with TRBJ2-7, with D perhaps matching TRBD2 (5 bases). Germline V lookup: CDR1 MGHDK, CDR2 SYGVNS. V shed 1 base and J shed 6 bases, with 10 bases lying between them. The CDR3 is made up of 13 amino acids. CDR3 sequence (DNA): TGTGCCAGCAGTGAATTCGAGGCGGGCGAGCAGTACTTC. Translating it yields CASSEFEAGEQYF.

V gene TRBV18 combines with J gene TRBJ1-5; 7 bases fit TRBD1. The length of the CDR3 is 16 residues. Germline V gives CDR1 KGHSH, CDR2 LQKENI. The J segment lost 2 bases and the V segment lost 3 bases, leaving 7 bases of the junction unmatched. In DNA, the CDR3 is TGTGCCAGCTCACCCCGACAGGGCGATGGCAATCAGCCCCAGCATTTT. It translates to CASSPRQGDGNQPQHF. Drawing the rest from reference TRBV18 and TRBJ1-5, the complete variable domain is NAGVMQNPRHLVRRRGQEARLRCSPMKGHSHVYWYRQLPEEGLKFMVYLQKENIIDESGMPKERFSAEFPKEGPSILRIQQVVRGDSAAYFCASSPRQGDGNQPQHFGDGTRLSIL.

The DNA of the CDR3 is TGTGCCAGCAGCCGACAGGACGCGACTGAAGCTTTCTTT. As protein: CASSRQDATEAFF. The V gene is TRBV7-2, the J gene TRBJ1-1; tentatively, D is TRBD1 (6 bases). Germline V gene lookup returns CDR1 SGHTA and CDR2 FQGNSA. This CDR3 region has 13 residues. The V end was cut by 5 bases, the J end by 5 bases, with 12 bases between.

This chain links TRBV5-1 with TRBJ2-4; D unresolved. CDR1 is SGHRS, CDR2 YFSETQ, per germline. V gave up 4 bases and J gave up 1 base, with 15 bases separating them. The CDR3 is 16 amino acids. The CDR3 sequence: CASSPDSVGAKNIQYF. CDR3 in DNA: TGCGCCAGCAGCCCCGACTCGGTTGGGGCCAAAAACATTCAGTACTTC.

This chain's CDR3 is CASSQEGVEGILSTEAFF. The CDR3 coding sequence is TGTGCCAGCAGCCAAGAGGGGGTGGAGGGGATTTTGAGCACTGAAGCTTTCTTT. V is TRBV3-1 (or the pseudogene TRBV3-2) and J is TRBJ1-1; weak D call: TRBD1 (5 bases). V gave up 0 bases and J gave up 4 bases, with 21 bases separating them. The CDR3 is 18 residues long. Per the germline V gene, CDR1 is LGHDT and CDR2 is YNNKEL (reference sequence).

The V and J genes are TRBV10-2 and TRBJ1-6; 8 bases agree with TRBD1. Per germline, CDR1 WSHSY and CDR2 SAAADI. The CDR3 length is 13 residues. With V trimmed by 9 bases and J by 10 bases, 8 bases remained unmatched. The CDR3 nucleotides are TGCGCCAGAGGGACGGGACAGGACTCACCCCTCCACTTT. It yields the protein CARGTGQDSPLHF.

This clone came up once. J is TRBJ2-7 and V is TRBV19, with TRBD2 as a possible D gene (6 bases). From germline, CDR1 is LNHDA and CDR2 SQIVND (reference sequence). CDR3 size: 14 residues. V gave up 6 bases and J gave up 7 bases, with 19 bases separating them. The CDR3 DNA sequence: TGTGCCAGTAGGCCCATGGGGACGGCGGGGGAGCAGTACTTC. It encodes CASRPMGTAGEQYF.

The chain uses TRBV10-1 and TRBJ2-7; a weak D match, TRBD2 (5 bases). This CDR3 has 16 residues. The ends were cut back, 0 bases at V and 0 bases at J, with 12 bases in the middle. Germline V lookup: CDR1 WNHNN, CDR2 SYGVQD (reference sequence). CDR3 in DNA: TGCGCCAGCAGTGAGTCAACTAGACCGTCCTCCTACGAGCAGTACTTC. Its protein is CASSESTRPSSYEQYF.

The chain carries TRBV4-2 and TRBJ2-1; 7 positions agree with TRBD2. CDR1 LGHNA and CDR2 YNFKEQ come from the germline V gene. The CDR3 sequence is 16 residues long. Trimming took 4 bases from V and 2 from J; bases not matched to a gene: 8. The CDR3 DNA follows: TGTGCCAGCAGCCGCGAGGCCGGGACTACCTACAATGAGCAGTTCTTC. The encoded protein is CASSREAGTTYNEQFF.